The rows below give T cell receptor beta chains drawn from one sample of a study of vaccination and CD4 T cells after COVID-19. Their antigens are not known. TCRdb processed the PCR reads anew with MiXCR; each CDR3 protein has one entry. The table lists about 15,000 distinct CDR3 sequences, over 50% of them singletons. The source material was CD4+ T cells from blood, cultured in vitro. The receptors originated from a human donor who had recovered from COVID-19. Both conserved end residues are part of each CDR3. D genes are given only for firm matches. Clone size appears in some rows only: once, few, many, or a class for an expanded clone.

j_gene | d_gene | v_gene | abundance | CDR3aa | CDR3nt
TRBJ2-1 | - | TRBV19 | - | CASRRPGTINEQFF | TGTGCCAGTAGACGACCCGGGACAATCAATGAGCAGTTCTTC
TRBJ2-1 | TRBD1 | TRBV2 | - | CASNRQGWSSYNEQFF | TGTGCCAGCAATAGACAGGGTTGGAGCTCCTACAATGAGCAGTTCTTC
TRBJ2-1 | TRBD2 | TRBV6-1 | - | CASSEVLAGDEKQFF | TGTGCCAGCAGTGAAGTACTAGCGGGAGACGAGAAGCAGTTCTTC
TRBJ1-2 | TRBD1 | TRBV20-1 | - | CSAGQGAGLGYTF | TGCAGTGCTGGACAGGGGGCAGGTCTAGGCTACACCTTC
TRBJ2-1 | TRBD2 | TRBV3-1 | - | CASSQDAGGYNEQFF | TGTGCCAGCAGCCAAGACGCGGGAGGGTACAATGAGCAGTTCTTC
TRBJ2-7 | TRBD2 | TRBV30 | - | CAWKSKAGAGEQYF | TGTGCCTGGAAGAGTAAAGCGGGAGCGGGGGAGCAGTACTTC
TRBJ1-2 | TRBD1 | TRBV19 | - | CASSLFPGQGTGYTF | TGTGCCAGTAGTCTCTTCCCGGGACAGGGTACCGGCTACACCTTC
TRBJ2-1 | - | TRBV6-1 | - | CATTRDSKQFF | TGTGCCACCACCCGGGACTCTAAGCAGTTCTTC
TRBJ2-7 | - | TRBV24-1 | - | CATSATEGQGGLYEQYF | TGTGCCACCAGTGCAACCGAGGGGCAGGGAGGTCTGTACGAGCAGTACTTC
TRBJ2-3 | TRBD2 | TRBV20-1 | few | CSARGVGGLRRTDTQYF | TGCAGTGCTAGAGGGGTGGGAGGGCTCCGTCGCACAGATACGCAGTATTTT
TRBJ2-5 | TRBD2 | TRBV6-2/TRBV6-3 | few | CASRTEGSGRETQYF | TGTGCCAGCAGGACCGAGGGTAGCGGGAGAGAGACCCAGTACTTC
TRBJ2-7 | TRBD1 | TRBV7-8 | few | CASSARTGTSYEQYF | TGTGCCAGCAGCGCTCGGACAGGGACTTCCTACGAGCAGTACTTC
TRBJ1-2 | - | TRBV20-1 | few | CSASLGPRGYTF | TGCAGTGCTAGCCTCGGGCCGCGGGGCTACACCTTC
TRBJ2-1 | - | TRBV20-1 | few | CSARDKVGRTIYNEQFF | TGCAGTGCTAGAGATAAGGTGGGGCGGACGATCTACAATGAGCAGTTCTTC
TRBJ1-5 | TRBD1 | TRBV7-2 | few | CASSLVQGQPQHF | TGTGCCAGCAGCTTGGTACAGGGGCAGCCCCAGCATTTT
TRBJ2-7 | - | TRBV25-1 | - | CASSDTVWGQQYF | TGTGCCAGCAGCGATACCGTGTGGGGACAGCAGTACTTC
TRBJ1-1 | TRBD1 | TRBV27 | - | CASSSPSTGEGFF | TGTGCCAGCAGTTCCCCCTCGACAGGGGAGGGTTTCTTT
TRBJ1-1 | TRBD1 | TRBV7-8 | - | CASSLVVVQGRLRNTEAFF | TGTGCCAGCAGCTTAGTTGTCGTACAGGGGAGGCTTCGAAACACTGAAGCTTTCTTT
TRBJ2-2 | TRBD2 | TRBV20-1 | - | CSARKVVAGGSVYTGELFF | TGCAGTGCTAGAAAAGTGGTAGCGGGAGGTTCGGTGTACACCGGGGAGCTGTTTTTT
TRBJ2-5 | - | TRBV7-3 | - | CASSLGGDQETQYF | TGTGCCAGCAGCTTAGGAGGGGACCAAGAGACCCAGTACTTC
TRBJ2-1 | TRBD2 | TRBV9 | - | CASSVAGETYNEQFF | TGTGCCAGCAGCGTGGCGGGAGAAACCTACAATGAGCAGTTCTTC
TRBJ1-6 | TRBD1 | TRBV5-1 | - | CASSQGQTNSPLHF | TGCGCCAGCAGCCAGGGACAGACAAATTCACCCCTCCACTTT
TRBJ1-2 | - | TRBV19 | - | CASSMVSQGYGYTF | TGTGCCAGTAGTATGGTCAGCCAGGGCTATGGCTACACCTTC
TRBJ2-7 | - | TRBV20-1 | few | CSATGTSSYEQYF | TGCAGTGCTACAGGTACTAGCTCCTACGAGCAGTACTTC
TRBJ2-3 | TRBD2 | TRBV5-1 | few | CASSELANTDTQYF | TGCGCCAGCAGCGAACTAGCGAACACAGATACGCAGTATTTT
TRBJ1-5 | - | TRBV7-2 | - | CASSFQPQHF | TGTGCCAGCAGCTTTCAGCCCCAGCATTTT
TRBJ1-1 | - | TRBV20-1 | - | CSATAVSVSEAFF | TGCAGTGCTACCGCTGTGAGCGTTTCTGAAGCTTTCTTT
TRBJ1-5 | - | TRBV28 | - | CASRSPDRFNQPQHF | TGTGCCAGCAGATCACCCGACCGATTCAATCAGCCCCAGCATTTT
TRBJ1-5 | - | TRBV18 | - | CASSPPGRNQPQHF | TGTGCCAGCTCACCCCCGGGTCGCAATCAGCCCCAGCATTTT
TRBJ1-2 | TRBD1 | TRBV20-1 | - | CSARGDRAFYGYTF | TGCAGTGCTAGAGGGGACAGGGCTTTCTATGGCTACACCTTC
TRBJ2-1 | TRBD2 | TRBV24-1 | few | CATSDPLAGADNEQFF | TGTGCCACCAGTGATCCACTAGCGGGAGCCGATAATGAGCAGTTCTTC
TRBJ1-2 | - | TRBV20-1 | few | CSAPGENYGYTF | TGCAGTGCCCCTGGGGAGAACTATGGCTACACCTTC
TRBJ2-7 | - | TRBV20-1 | - | CSATRTRSYEQYF | TGCAGTGCTACGCGCACTAGATCCTACGAGCAGTACTTC
TRBJ1-6 | - | TRBV7-9 | few | CASSSDNSPLHF | TGTGCCAGCAGCTCCGATAATTCACCCCTCCACTTT
TRBJ1-4 | TRBD1 | TRBV27 | few | CASSFTGVSVEKLFF | TGTGCCAGCAGTTTTACAGGGGTGTCTGTGGAAAAACTGTTTTTT
TRBJ2-7 | TRBD1 | TRBV2 | - | CASSDPGQGNSYEQYF | TGTGCCAGCAGTGACCCGGGACAGGGGAACTCCTACGAGCAGTACTTC
TRBJ2-3 | - | TRBV24-1 | - | CATSGGIGASTDTQYF | TGTGCCACCAGTGGGGGAATAGGGGCTAGCACAGATACGCAGTATTTT